This T cell receptor beta chain appears in the sequencing data of a study of CD8+ T cells in alopecia areata. On the study more broadly: Treated individuals took tofacitinib by mouth, 5 to 10 mg twice daily.

The CDR3 runs 15 residues. Germline V gene sequence: CDR1 MNHEY, CDR2 SVGAGI. V lost 7 bases, J lost 6 bases, and 19 bases lay in between. RNA extraction was followed by reverse transcription into cDNA, which acted as the sequencing template. Assay used: immunoSEQ multiplex PCR; TCRdb lists only in-frame clones, some missing. The data contain more than 200,000 clones, less than 65% of them singletons. Regarding treatment: oral pan-JAK inhibitor, 5-10 mg twice daily. Peripheral blood, together with lesional scalp punch biopsies, was collected from alopecia areata patients. General study points: Tofacitinib significantly brought down scalp clonality and expanded CD8+ clones among top 100.

As concerns this clone: Its specificity is not known.

The clonotype was recovered from a human donor with alopecia areata. The J gene is TRBJ2-1, the V gene TRBV6-5, with D tentatively TRBD1 (5 bases). The sequenced sample was CD4+ T cells sorted from blood, obtained at week 4, from a patient treated with tofacitinib. In DNA, the CDR3 is TGTGCCAGCACCCCTCTGACAGACCTCTCCAATGAGCAGTTCTTC. It translates to CASTPLTDLSNEQFF.